This T cell receptor (beta chain) originates from a study of glioma-infiltrating T cells. Study-level points and caveats: Tissue-blood divergence was below expectation in non-neoplastic patients, above in gliomas.

Amplification of TCR alpha and beta CDR3 regions from RNA used iRepertoire nested multiplex PCR. TCRdb reprocessed the multiplex PCR reads with MiXCR, giving one entry per CDR3 protein. Among 45,000 or so distinct CDR3 sequences listed, under 25% were seen once. The CDR3 runs 14 residues. V gave up 6 bases and J gave up 3 bases; unmatched junction bases: 4. Regarding this clonotype: Its antigen is undetermined.

This receptor was obtained from a human donor with low-grade glioma or glioblastoma, undergoing nonglioma brain surgery, or in good health (not recorded which). Sequencing used glioma tissue, nonneoplastic brain tissue, or PBMCs (not recorded which). The V call is TRBV12-3 or TRBV12-4, the J call TRBJ1-1; 10 bases map to TRBD1. The CDR3 coding sequence is TGTGCCAGCAGGCTCGGACAGGGGGACACTGAAGCTTTCTTT. This sequence encodes CASRLGQGDTEAFF.